Below, 17 T cell receptor beta chains from the same sample are listed, as sequenced in a study of vaccination effects on CD4 cells after COVID-19 (dated by TCRdb to 2022 to 2024). To identify antigen-specific CD4+ T cell clonotypes by their expansion, the ViraFEST assay first stimulated PBMC with viral peptide pools and then applied TCR sequencing. After more than 9 days of culture, CD4+ T cells were isolated with the EasySep CD4+ T cell isolation kit. Each participant got two doses of an mRNA SARS-CoV-2 vaccine, either BNT162b2 or mRNA-1273. For these receptors, no antigen is known. The library relied on the immunoSEQ multiplex PCR assay. TCRdb provides this immuneACCESS table in a form limited to in-frame rearrangements. Some clones are lacking; in checked studies, under half of them reflect an unresolved V gene, and why the rest are absent is not known. The sample table lists tens of thousands of clones, approximately 81% of them with a count of one. The ten largest clonotypes hold approximately 1.3% of the sample.

This material consisted of CD4+ T cells from PBMCs cultured with HCoV-229E spike peptides, taken after COVID-19 vaccination. The meaning of the sample's cell subset or site label: HCoV-229E spike overlapping peptide pool stimulation. The receptors come from a human donor who received a COVID-19 vaccine.

V is TRBV5-1 and J is TRBJ2-3; maybe TRBD2 (7 bases). The germline gives CDR1 SGHRS, CDR2 YFSETQ. Trimming took off 6 bases at V and 5 bases at J, with 19 bases between the two ends. The CDR3 loop spans 15 amino acids. The CDR3 nucleotides read TGCGCCAGCATCCGAGGGGGGGGCTGGTTAGATACGCAGTATTTT. It is translated as CASIRGGGWLDTQYF.

This clone appeared once. The V call is TRBV3-1 (or the pseudogene TRBV3-2), the J call TRBJ2-4; the match to TRBD2 covers 8 bases. Germline-derived CDR1 and CDR2 are LGHDT and YNNKEL (reference sequence). Germline trimming cut 4 bases from V and 11 bases from J; bases unmatched to any gene: 13. The CDR3 is made up of 15 amino acids. CDR3 nucleotides: TGTGCCAGCAGCCGTAACGTCGGGGGGGCCCGAGTTCAGTACTTC. This gives the protein CASSRNVGGARVQYF.

V is TRBV6-1 and J is TRBJ1-2; no definite D call. Germline lookup yields CDR1 MNHNS and CDR2 SASEGT. The CDR3 has 13 amino acids. The V end was cut by 1 base, the J end by 10 bases, with 13 bases between. This chain's CDR3 is CASSEGSASVYTF. In DNA, the CDR3 is TGTGCCAGCAGTGAAGGGTCAGCCTCGGTCTACACCTTC.

This chain links TRBV5-4 with TRBJ2-3, with a tentative D call TRBD2 (7 bases). V dropped 0 bases and J dropped 5 bases, with 10 bases sitting between them. The CDR3 sequence is 14 residues long. Germline CDR1 reads SGHNT; CDR2 reads YYREEE (reference sequence). The chain's CDR3 is CASSLGGGEDTQYF. The CDR3 DNA reads TGTGCCAGCAGCTTGGGAGGGGGGGAAGATACGCAGTATTTT.

This clone was detected only once. The rearrangement uses TRBV5-5 and TRBJ1-4, with D tentatively TRBD1 (6 bases). The germline V and J ends were trimmed by 0 bases and 6 bases, with 24 bases remaining between them. The CDR3 length is 19 residues. Germline V lookup: CDR1 SGHKS, CDR2 YYEKEE (reference sequence). CDR3 in amino acids: CASSLGGWGGPSGYEKLFF. In DNA, the CDR3 is TGTGCCAGCAGCTTGGGGGGCTGGGGGGGGCCCTCAGGGTATGAAAAACTGTTTTTT. The whole variable domain, filled in from reference TRBV5-5 and TRBJ1-4, reads DAGVTQSPTHLIKTRGQQVTLRCSPISGHKSVSWYQQVLGQGPQFIFQYYEKEERGRGNFPDRFSARQFPNYSSELNVNALLLGDSALYLCASSLGGWGGPSGYEKLFFGSGTQLSVL.

The V call is TRBV6-5, the J call TRBJ1-3; no clear D. Trimming took 10 bases from V and 3 from J, leaving 13 bases between them. The CDR3 runs 13 residues. Germline V CDR1 and CDR2: MNHEY, SVGAGI. The CDR3 region has the DNA TGTGCCACCGGACCAAGTGGTGGAAACACCATATATTTT. This translates into CATGPSGGNTIYF.

The V gene is TRBV24-1, the J gene TRBJ2-5, with 10 bases aligning to TRBD1. V shed 2 bases and J 6 bases; nucleotides not matched to a gene: 8. Germline-derived CDR1 and CDR2 are KGHDR and SFDVKD. The CDR3 length is 16 residues. CDR3 nucleotide sequence: TGTGCCACCAGTGATTCCGAGGGACAGGGGTGGAAGACCCAGTACTTC. Its translation is CATSDSEGQGWKTQYF.

The chain couples TRBV10-3 to TRBJ1-5, with a tentative D call TRBD1 (6 bases). The CDR3 has 16 amino acids. Germline values: CDR1 ENHRY, CDR2 SYGVKD. V shed 0 bases and J shed 0 bases, with 9 bases lying between them. CDR3 in amino acids: CAISESGGGSNQPQHF. The CDR3 region has the DNA TGTGCCATCAGTGAGTCAGGGGGGGGTAGCAATCAGCCCCAGCATTTT.

The chain is built from TRBV4-1 and TRBJ2-3, with unresolved D. V dropped 3 bases and J dropped 6 bases, with 4 bases sitting between them. The CDR3 is 11 residues long. Germline V lookup: CDR1 MGHRA, CDR2 YSYEKL. The DNA of the CDR3 is TGCGCCAGCAGCCAGGGGGATACGCAGTATTTT. This sequence encodes CASSQGDTQYF.

The CDR3 bases are TGTGCCAGCTCACCCGACATATTAAATTCACCCCTCCACTTT. Its protein is CASSPDILNSPLHF. V and J are TRBV18 and TRBJ1-6; no reliable D call. CDR1 KGHSH and CDR2 LQKENI come from the germline V gene. The CDR3 is 14 amino acids. The ends were cut back, 3 bases at V and 7 bases at J, with 10 bases in the middle.

The V and J genes are TRBV24-1 and TRBJ2-5, with D perhaps given as TRBD1 or TRBD2 (5 bases each). CDR3 length: 14 amino acids. The V and J ends lost 3 bases and 5 bases respectively, with 12 bases between them. CDR1 is KGHDR and CDR2 is SFDVKD in the germline V gene. The CDR3 is CATSDPNGAETQYF. The CDR3 DNA reads TGTGCCACCAGTGATCCCAACGGGGCCGAGACCCAGTACTTC.

This clone was recorded only once. This chain joins TRBV7-3 and TRBJ1-1; D is unclear. CDR1 is SGHTA, CDR2 FQGTGA, per germline. The CDR3 runs 16 residues. V lost 1 base, J lost 0 bases, and 12 bases lay in between. DNA for the CDR3: TGTGCCAGCAGCTTAATCCCGCAGGTAGTGAACACTGAAGCTTTCTTT. This sequence encodes CASSLIPQVVNTEAFF.

This clone has only one observation. The chain joins TRBV7-2 to TRBJ2-3; weak D call: TRBD2 (7 bases). V lost 1 base to trimming and J lost 7 bases, with 15 bases between them. The CDR3 has 15 residues. Germline V gene sequence: CDR1 SGHTA, CDR2 FQGNSA. The DNA for the CDR3 is TGTGCCAGCAGCTTAGGGAAAGGGGGGGGGAATACGCAGTATTTT. This encodes CASSLGKGGGNTQYF.

The chain uses TRBV7-8 and TRBJ1-4, with a possible D match to TRBD1 (5 bases). The ends were cut back, 1 base at V and 3 bases at J, with 9 bases in the middle. The CDR3 covers 15 residues. From germline, CDR1 is SGHVS and CDR2 FQNEAQ. This CDR3 is CASSLVRQSNEKLFF. CDR3 sequence (DNA): TGTGCCAGCAGCTTAGTTAGACAGTCTAATGAAAAACTGTTTTTT.

This chain links TRBV27 with TRBJ1-6; no firm D call. The V end was cut by 5 bases, the J end by 4 bases, with 9 bases between. Germline lookup yields CDR1 MNHEY and CDR2 SMNVEV (reference sequence). CDR3 length equals 14 residues. CDR3 in DNA: TGTGCCAGCAGTACCGTTACTTATAATTCACCCCTCCACTTT. It specifies CASSTVTYNSPLHF.

This clone has only a few counts. This chain uses TRBV7-8 with TRBJ1-5; a weak D match, TRBD1 (6 bases). This CDR3 has 18 amino acids. CDR1 is SGHVS and CDR2 is FQNEAQ in the germline V gene. V lost 5 bases and J lost 1, with 21 bases in between. CDR3 protein: CASSPLPGTLGSNQPQHF. The DNA for the CDR3 is TGTGCCAGCAGCCCCCTCCCCGGGACACTTGGGAGCAATCAGCCCCAGCATTTT.

V is TRBV5-6 and J is TRBJ1-4; D is undetermined. The germline V gene has CDR1 SGHDT and CDR2 YYEEEE. Trimming left V 2 bases short and J 8 bases short, with 10 bases between. The CDR3 is made up of 13 amino acids. The DNA of the CDR3 is TGTGCCAGCAGCTTTTGGGCAGACGAAAAACTGTTTTTT. Encoded protein: CASSFWADEKLFF. Variable domain in full (rest from reference TRBV5-6 and TRBJ1-4): DAGVTQSPTHLIKTRGQQVTLRCSPKSGHDTVSWYQQALGQGPQFIFQYYEEEERQRGNFPDRFSGHQFPNYSSELNVNALLLGDSALYLCASSFWADEKLFFGSGTQLSVL.